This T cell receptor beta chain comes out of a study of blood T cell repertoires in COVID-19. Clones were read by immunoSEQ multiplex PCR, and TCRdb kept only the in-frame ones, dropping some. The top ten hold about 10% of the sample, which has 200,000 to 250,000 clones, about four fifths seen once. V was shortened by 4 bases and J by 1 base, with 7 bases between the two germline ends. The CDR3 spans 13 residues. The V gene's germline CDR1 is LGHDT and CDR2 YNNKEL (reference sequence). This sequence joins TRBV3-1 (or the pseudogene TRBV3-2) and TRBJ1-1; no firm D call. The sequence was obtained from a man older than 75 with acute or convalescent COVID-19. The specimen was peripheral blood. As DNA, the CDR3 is TGTGCCAGCAGCCCTTTCCGGAACACTGAAGCTTTCTTT. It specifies CASSPFRNTEAFF.